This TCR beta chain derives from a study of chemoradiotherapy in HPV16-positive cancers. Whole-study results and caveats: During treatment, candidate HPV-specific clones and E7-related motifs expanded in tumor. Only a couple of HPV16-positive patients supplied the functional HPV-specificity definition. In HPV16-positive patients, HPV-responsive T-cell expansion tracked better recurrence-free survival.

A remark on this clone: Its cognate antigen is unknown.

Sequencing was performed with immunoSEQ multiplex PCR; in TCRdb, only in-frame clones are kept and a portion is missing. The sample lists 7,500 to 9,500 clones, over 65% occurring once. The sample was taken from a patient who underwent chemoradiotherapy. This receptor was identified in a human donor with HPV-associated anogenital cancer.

In nucleotides, the CDR3 is TGTGCCAGCAGTTTATTGGCAAACCACTACGAGCAGTACTTC. Amino acid sequence: CASSLLANHYEQYF. V and J are TRBV28 and TRBJ2-7; no firm D call. Germline V gives CDR1 MDHEN, CDR2 SYDVKM. Trimming left V 1 base short and J 3 bases short, with 10 bases between. This CDR3 spans 14 amino acids.